This entry describes one TCR beta chain. Its antigen specificity is not known. Base qualities are not recorded, but no much larger clone differs from it by a single base. The data originate from a study of CD4+ T cells in melanoma (dated by TCRdb to the early 2020s). A note on the overall study: The study investigated neoantigen-specific CD4+ T cells in human melanoma.

V ends up 1 base short and J 4 bases short, with an unmatched junction base count of 6. The CDR3 numbers 14 residues from cysteine through phenylalanine. Only the CDR3 DNA is retained, 42 bases long and in frame from the first base. From the germline V gene (reference sequence), CDR1 is GTSNPN and CDR2 is SVGIG. The library relied on the immunoSEQ multiplex PCR assay. Entries here come from immuneACCESS through TCRdb and include only in-frame sequences with V and J called. Some clones fail to appear in such tables; in the studies checked, an unresolved V gene covers under half of the shortfall, and the cause of the remainder is unknown. The sample table shows more than 7,000 clones, and 60% to 85% are seen once. Clones ranked in the top ten supply approximately 15% of the sample. Donors were patients with melanoma. Points the paper makes about the study in general: Neoantigen-specific CD4+ T cells in melanoma were reported to show diverse differentiation states. The report described a correlation between neoantigen-specific CD4+ T cells and the function of CD8+ T cells, macrophages and B cells.

The V and J segments used are TRBV30 and TRBJ2-5; 7 of the junction bases match TRBD1. The sample consisted of cells from a culture (not recorded whether cultured in vitro). The source of this sequence is a human donor with melanoma. CDR3 reads: CAWSATGVRETQYF. The nucleotides are TGTGCCTGGAGTGCAACAGGGGTAAGAGAGACCCAGTACTTC.